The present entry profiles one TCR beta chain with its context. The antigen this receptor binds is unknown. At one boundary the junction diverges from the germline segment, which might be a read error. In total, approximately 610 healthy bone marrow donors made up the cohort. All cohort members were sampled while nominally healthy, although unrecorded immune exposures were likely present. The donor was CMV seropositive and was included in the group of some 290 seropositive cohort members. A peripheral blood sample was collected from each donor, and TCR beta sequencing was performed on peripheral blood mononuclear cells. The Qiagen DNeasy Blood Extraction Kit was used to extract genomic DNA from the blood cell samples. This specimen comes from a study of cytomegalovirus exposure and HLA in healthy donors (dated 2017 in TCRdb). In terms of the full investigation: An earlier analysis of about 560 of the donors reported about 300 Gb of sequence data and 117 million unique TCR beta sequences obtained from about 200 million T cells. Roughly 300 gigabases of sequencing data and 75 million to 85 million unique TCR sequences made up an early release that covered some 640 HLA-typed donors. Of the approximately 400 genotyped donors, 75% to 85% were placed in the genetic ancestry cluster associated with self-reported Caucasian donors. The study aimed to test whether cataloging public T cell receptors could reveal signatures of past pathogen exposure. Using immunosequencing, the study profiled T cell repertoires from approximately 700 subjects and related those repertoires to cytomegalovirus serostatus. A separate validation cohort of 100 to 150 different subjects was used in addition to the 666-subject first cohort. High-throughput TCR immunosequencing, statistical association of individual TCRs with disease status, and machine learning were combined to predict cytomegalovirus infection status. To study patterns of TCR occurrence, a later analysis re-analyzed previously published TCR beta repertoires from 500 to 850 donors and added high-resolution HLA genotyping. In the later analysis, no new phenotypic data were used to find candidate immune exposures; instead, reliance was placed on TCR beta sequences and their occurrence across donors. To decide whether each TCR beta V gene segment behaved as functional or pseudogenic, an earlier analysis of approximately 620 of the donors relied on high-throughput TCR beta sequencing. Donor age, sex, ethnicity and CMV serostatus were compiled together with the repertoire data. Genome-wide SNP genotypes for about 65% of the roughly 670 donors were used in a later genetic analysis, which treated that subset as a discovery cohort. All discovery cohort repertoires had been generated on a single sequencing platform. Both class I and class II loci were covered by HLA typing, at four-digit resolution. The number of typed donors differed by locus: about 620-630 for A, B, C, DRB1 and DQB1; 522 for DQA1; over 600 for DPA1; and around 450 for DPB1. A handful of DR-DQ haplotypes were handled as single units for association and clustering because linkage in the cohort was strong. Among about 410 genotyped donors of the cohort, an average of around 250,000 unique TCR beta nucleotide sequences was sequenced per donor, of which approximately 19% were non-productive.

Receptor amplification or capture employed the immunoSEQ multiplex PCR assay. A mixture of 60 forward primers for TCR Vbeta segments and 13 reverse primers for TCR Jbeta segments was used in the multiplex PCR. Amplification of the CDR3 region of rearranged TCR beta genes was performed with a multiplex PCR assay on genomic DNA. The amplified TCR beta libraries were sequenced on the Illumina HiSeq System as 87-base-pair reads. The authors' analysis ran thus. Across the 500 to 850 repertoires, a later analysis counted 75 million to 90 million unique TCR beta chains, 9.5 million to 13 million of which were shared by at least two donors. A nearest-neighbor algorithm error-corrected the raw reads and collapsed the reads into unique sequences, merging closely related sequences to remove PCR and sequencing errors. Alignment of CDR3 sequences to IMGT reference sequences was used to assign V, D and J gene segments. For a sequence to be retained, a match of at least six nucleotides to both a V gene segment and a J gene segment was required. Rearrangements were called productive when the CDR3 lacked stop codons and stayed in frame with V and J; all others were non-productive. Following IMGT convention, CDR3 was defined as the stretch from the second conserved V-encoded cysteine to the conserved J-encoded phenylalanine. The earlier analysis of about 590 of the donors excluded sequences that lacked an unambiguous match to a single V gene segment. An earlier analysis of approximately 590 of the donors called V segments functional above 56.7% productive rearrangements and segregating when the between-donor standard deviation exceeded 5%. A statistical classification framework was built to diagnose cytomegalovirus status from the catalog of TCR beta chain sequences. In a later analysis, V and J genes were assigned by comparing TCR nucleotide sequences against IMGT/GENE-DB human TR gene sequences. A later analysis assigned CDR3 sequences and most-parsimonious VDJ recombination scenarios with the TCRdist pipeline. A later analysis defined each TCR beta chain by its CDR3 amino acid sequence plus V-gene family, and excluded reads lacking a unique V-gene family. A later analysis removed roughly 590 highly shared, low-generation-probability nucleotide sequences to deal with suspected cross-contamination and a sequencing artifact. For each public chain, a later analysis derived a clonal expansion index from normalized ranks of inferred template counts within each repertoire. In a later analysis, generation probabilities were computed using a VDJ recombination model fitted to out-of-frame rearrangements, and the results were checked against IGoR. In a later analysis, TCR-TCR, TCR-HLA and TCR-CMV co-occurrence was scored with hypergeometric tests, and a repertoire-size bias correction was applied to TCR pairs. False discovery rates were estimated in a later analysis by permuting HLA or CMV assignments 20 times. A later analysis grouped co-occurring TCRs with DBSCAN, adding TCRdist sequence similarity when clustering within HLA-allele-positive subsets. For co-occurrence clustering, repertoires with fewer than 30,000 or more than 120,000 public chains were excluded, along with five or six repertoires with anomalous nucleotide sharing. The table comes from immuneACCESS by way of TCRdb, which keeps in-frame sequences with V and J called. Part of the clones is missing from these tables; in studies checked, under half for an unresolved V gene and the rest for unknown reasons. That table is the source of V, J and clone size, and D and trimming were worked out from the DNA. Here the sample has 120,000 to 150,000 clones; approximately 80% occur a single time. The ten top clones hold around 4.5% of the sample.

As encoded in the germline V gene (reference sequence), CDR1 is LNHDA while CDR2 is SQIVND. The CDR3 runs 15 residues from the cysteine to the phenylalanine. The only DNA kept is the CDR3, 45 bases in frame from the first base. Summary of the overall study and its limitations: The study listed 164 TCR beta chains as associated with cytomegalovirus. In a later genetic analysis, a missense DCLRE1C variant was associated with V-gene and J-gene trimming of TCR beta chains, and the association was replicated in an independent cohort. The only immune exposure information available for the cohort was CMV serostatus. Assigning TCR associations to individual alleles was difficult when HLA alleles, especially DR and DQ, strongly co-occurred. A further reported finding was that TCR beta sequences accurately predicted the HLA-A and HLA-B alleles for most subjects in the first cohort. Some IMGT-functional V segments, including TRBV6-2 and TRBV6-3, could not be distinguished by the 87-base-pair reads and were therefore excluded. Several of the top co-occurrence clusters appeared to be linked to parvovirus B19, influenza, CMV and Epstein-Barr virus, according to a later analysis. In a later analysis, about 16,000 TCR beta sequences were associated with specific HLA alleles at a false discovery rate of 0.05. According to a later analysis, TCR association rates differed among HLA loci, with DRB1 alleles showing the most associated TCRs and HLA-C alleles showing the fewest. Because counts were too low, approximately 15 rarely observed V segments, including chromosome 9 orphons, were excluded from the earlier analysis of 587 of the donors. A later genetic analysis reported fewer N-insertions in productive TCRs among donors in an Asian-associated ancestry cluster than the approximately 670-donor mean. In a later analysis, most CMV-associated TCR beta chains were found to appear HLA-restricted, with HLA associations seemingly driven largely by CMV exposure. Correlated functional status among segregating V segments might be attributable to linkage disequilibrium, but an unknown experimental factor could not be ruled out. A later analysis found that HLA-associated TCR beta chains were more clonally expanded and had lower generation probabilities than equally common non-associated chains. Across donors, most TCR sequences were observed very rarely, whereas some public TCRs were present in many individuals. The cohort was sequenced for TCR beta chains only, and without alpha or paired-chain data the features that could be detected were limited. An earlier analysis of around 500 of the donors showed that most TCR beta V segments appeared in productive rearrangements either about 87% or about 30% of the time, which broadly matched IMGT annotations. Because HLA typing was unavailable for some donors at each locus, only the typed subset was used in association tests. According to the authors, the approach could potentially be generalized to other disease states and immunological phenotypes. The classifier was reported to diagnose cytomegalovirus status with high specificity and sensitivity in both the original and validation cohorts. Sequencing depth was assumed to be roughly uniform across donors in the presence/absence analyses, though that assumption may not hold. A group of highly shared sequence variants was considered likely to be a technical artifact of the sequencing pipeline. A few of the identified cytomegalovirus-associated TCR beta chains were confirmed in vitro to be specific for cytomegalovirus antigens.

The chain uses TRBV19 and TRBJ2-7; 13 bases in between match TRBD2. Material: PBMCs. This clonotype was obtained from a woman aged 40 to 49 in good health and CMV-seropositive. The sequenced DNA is TGTGCCAGTAGGCCGGGACTAGCGGGAAACTACGAGCAGCACTTC. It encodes CASRPGLAGNYEQHF.